In this sample, the clone carrying this T cell receptor (beta chain) turned up a few times. TCRdb ran MiXCR on the RT-PCR reads and lists one entry per CDR3 protein. Among more than 550,000 distinct CDR3 sequences, 13% to 15% were seen once, and the ten largest hold roughly 3.6%. The CDR3 is 15 residues long. The V gene end was trimmed by 3 bases and the J gene end by 5 bases; junction bases not matched to a gene: 5. Germline V gene sequence: CDR1 SGHRS, CDR2 YFSETQ. The sequence was obtained from a female donor in good health, serving as a healthy control. V and J are TRBV5-1 and TRBJ2-2, with TRBD2 matching over 9 bases. The specimen sequenced was memory CD4+ T cells from blood. Written as DNA, the CDR3 is TGCGCCAGCAGCTGGGGACTAGCAATGACCGGGGAGCTGTTTTTT. Its translation: CASSWGLAMTGELFF.